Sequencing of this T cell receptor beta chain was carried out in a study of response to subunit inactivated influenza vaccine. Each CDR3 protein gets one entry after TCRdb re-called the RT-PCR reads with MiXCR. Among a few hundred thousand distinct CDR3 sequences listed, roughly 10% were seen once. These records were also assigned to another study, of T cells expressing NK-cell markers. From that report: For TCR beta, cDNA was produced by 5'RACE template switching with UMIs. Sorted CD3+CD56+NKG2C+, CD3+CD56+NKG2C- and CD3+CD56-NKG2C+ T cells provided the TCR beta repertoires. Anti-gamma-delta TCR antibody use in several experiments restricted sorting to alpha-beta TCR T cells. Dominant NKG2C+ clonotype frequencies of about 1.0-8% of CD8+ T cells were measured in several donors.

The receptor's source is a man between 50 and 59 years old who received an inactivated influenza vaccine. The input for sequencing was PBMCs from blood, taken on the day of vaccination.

This CDR3 reads CASRSMSGTSGGPQETQYF. CDR3 DNA: TGCGCCAGCAGATCTATGTCCGGGACTAGCGGGGGGCCGCAAGAGACCCAGTACTTC. The chain is built from TRBV5-1 and TRBJ2-5; 15 bases line up with TRBD2. CDR3 size: 19 residues. Trimming took 5 bases from V and 2 from J; bases not matched to a gene: 13. The V gene's germline CDR1 is SGHRS and CDR2 YFSETQ.